These T cell receptor beta chains were read from a single sample in a study of blood T cell repertoires in COVID-19. Sequenced by immunoSEQ multiplex PCR; TCRdb stores in-frame clones only, minus some. The table lists about 120,000 clones, around four fifths of them singletons. Specimen: peripheral blood. The source of these receptors is a woman aged 40 to 50 with acute or convalescent COVID-19. CDR3s include the opening cysteine and the closing phenylalanine or tryptophan. A D gene is named only where the DNA matches it firmly. Only part of the rows carry a size: once, few, many, or a class if the clone is expanded.

cdr3_aa cdr3_nt clone_size v_call d_call j_call
CASSIGRGASNQPQHF TGTGCCAGTAGTATTGGTCGGGGGGCAAGCAATCAGCCCCAGCATTTT - TRBV19 - TRBJ1-5
CASSLKGPAATGVLYGYTF TGTGCCAGTAGTCTCAAAGGTCCCGCTGCGACAGGGGTGCTCTATGGCTACACCTTC - TRBV19 TRBD1 TRBJ1-2
CASRTSRGSAQYF TGTGCCAGCAGAACGTCTAGGGGAAGTGCCCAGTACTTC - TRBV6-5 - TRBJ2-5
CASSIQTGSTDTQYF TGTGCCAGCAGCATCCAGACAGGGAGCACAGATACGCAGTATTTT - TRBV9 TRBD1 TRBJ2-3
CSASLGARNEQFF TGCAGTGCTAGTCTGGGGGCCCGTAATGAGCAGTTCTTC - TRBV20-1 - TRBJ2-1
CASSQDSRGWANTEAFF TGTGCCAGCAGCCAAGATTCCAGGGGGTGGGCCAACACTGAAGCTTTCTTT - TRBV4-2 TRBD1 TRBJ1-1
CASSLWAGLGYTF TGTGCCAGCAGCTTATGGGCAGGGCTTGGCTACACCTTC - TRBV7-9 - TRBJ1-2
CASSYSLAGGYEQYF TGTGCCAGCAGTTACTCACTAGCGGGGGGTTACGAGCAGTACTTC - TRBV6-5 TRBD2 TRBJ2-7
CASSLFSSYEQYF TGCGCCAGCAGCTTGTTCAGTTCCTACGAGCAGTACTTC - TRBV5-1 - TRBJ2-7
CASSQSSGGGNEQFF TGTGCCAGCAGCCAATCGAGCGGGGGCGGAAATGAGCAGTTCTTC - TRBV3-1/TRBV3-2 TRBD2 TRBJ2-1
CASSLPGREKLFF TGTGCCAGCAGTTTACCAGGCAGGGAAAAACTGTTTTTT - TRBV12-3/TRBV12-4 - TRBJ1-4
CASSETDRQNQPQHF TGTGCCAGCAGTGAAACCGACAGGCAGAACCAGCCCCAGCATTTT - TRBV6-1 - TRBJ1-5
CASSSTIQGRAFF TGTGCCAGCAGCTCGACAATACAGGGGAGAGCTTTCTTT - TRBV7-2 TRBD1 TRBJ1-1
CASSPGQGYGYTF TGTGCCAGCAGCCCGGGACAGGGATATGGCTACACCTTC - TRBV9 TRBD1 TRBJ1-2
CASSQLSQVEQFF TGTGCCAGCAGCCAACTCTCCCAGGTCGAGCAGTTCTTC few TRBV3-1/TRBV3-2 - TRBJ2-1
CASSRGLAGDTQYF TGTGCCAGCAGCAGAGGACTAGCAGGAGATACGCAGTATTTT once TRBV5-5 TRBD2 TRBJ2-3
CASSQTPFSGGNNSPLHF TGTGCCAGCAGCCAAACCCCGTTTTCCGGGGGTAATAATTCACCCCTCCACTTT once TRBV3-1/TRBV3-2 - TRBJ1-6
CASSETEADTQYF TGTGCCAGCAGTGAAACGGAAGCGGATACGCAGTATTTT - TRBV6-1 - TRBJ2-3
CASSSETNTGELFF TGTGCCAGCAGTTCGGAGACGAACACCGGGGAGCTGTTTTTT - TRBV27 - TRBJ2-2
CASSPLASGQGNTEAFF TGTGCCAGCTCACCACTAGCATCGGGACAGGGGAACACTGAAGCTTTCTTT - TRBV18 TRBD1 TRBJ1-1
CASSFSGQGAVNSPLHF TGCGCCAGCAGCTTCTCAGGACAGGGGGCGGTCAATTCACCCCTCCACTTT few TRBV5-1 TRBD1 TRBJ1-6
CASSDEDRGYEKLFF TGTGCCAGTAGTGACGAGGACAGGGGTTACGAAAAACTGTTTTTT - TRBV19 TRBD1 TRBJ1-4
CASSFKVLAGTGELFF TGTGCCAGCAGCTTTAAAGTCCTAGCCGGCACCGGGGAGCTGTTTTTT - TRBV13 - TRBJ2-2
CASRPNRARQETQYF TGTGCCAGCAGACCTAACAGGGCTCGGCAAGAGACCCAGTACTTC - TRBV7-2 - TRBJ2-5
CSARSGGTYEQYF TGCAGCGCCCGGTCAGGGGGTACCTACGAGCAGTACTTC - TRBV29-1 TRBD1 TRBJ2-7
CASSETGNYGYTF TGCGCCAGCAGCGAGACAGGAAACTATGGCTACACCTTC - TRBV5-1 - TRBJ1-2
CSVVGAYNEQFF TGCAGCGTAGTAGGGGCCTACAATGAGCAGTTCTTC medium-sized TRBV29-1 - TRBJ2-1
CASTPGHVNSPLHF TGTGCCAGCACCCCGGGACATGTTAATTCACCCCTCCACTTT - TRBV9 - TRBJ1-6
CASSYSGGSEQFF TGTGCCAGCAGTTACTCAGGGGGCAGTGAGCAGTTCTTC - TRBV6-2/TRBV6-3 TRBD1 TRBJ2-1
CASTLRPGYETGMYIYGYTF TGTGCCAGTACCCTAAGGCCCGGATACGAGACAGGGATGTATATATATGGCTACACCTTC - TRBV19 TRBD1 TRBJ1-2
CASSQEGGLGTDTQYF TGTGCCAGCAGCCAAGAAGGGGGCCTGGGCACAGATACGCAGTATTTT - TRBV3-1/TRBV3-2 TRBD1 TRBJ2-3
CASSEPRGGPETQYF TGCGCCAGCAGTGAGCCACGGGGGGGCCCTGAGACCCAGTACTTC few TRBV10-2 TRBD2 TRBJ2-5
CASRRGQGSGYTF TGTGCCAGTAGGAGGGGACAGGGTAGCGGCTACACCTTC - TRBV19 TRBD1 TRBJ1-2
CASSRDRTYEQYF TGTGCCAGCAGCCGGGACAGAACCTACGAGCAGTACTTC - TRBV6-5 TRBD1 TRBJ2-7
CATKGNTNSPLHF TGTGCCACTAAGGGGAATACGAATTCACCCCTCCACTTT - TRBV19 - TRBJ1-6
CAISEGVPTDTQYF TGTGCCATCAGTGAAGGGGTACCCACAGATACGCAGTATTTT - TRBV10-3 - TRBJ2-3
CASSSSGADTQYF TGTGCCAGTTCTAGTAGTGGTGCAGATACGCAGTATTTT - TRBV19 - TRBJ2-3
CASSWKGNYGYTF TGTGCCAGCTCTTGGAAGGGGAACTATGGCTACACCTTC - TRBV27 - TRBJ1-2
CASSSRTGNYEQYF TGTGCCAGCAGCTCTCGGACAGGGAACTACGAGCAGTACTTC - TRBV7-9 TRBD1 TRBJ2-7
CASSQFFSGGVYEQYF TGCGCCAGCAGCCAATTTTTTAGCGGGGGGGTCTACGAGCAGTACTTC - TRBV4-1 TRBD2 TRBJ2-7
CAWSAWTGYNEQFF TGTGCCTGGAGTGCCTGGACTGGCTACAATGAGCAGTTCTTC few TRBV30 - TRBJ2-1
CASSSRGSKNYGYTF TGTGCCAGCAGCTCTCGGGGGTCGAAGAACTATGGCTACACCTTC - TRBV5-4 - TRBJ1-2
CASSLALSRYNEQFF TGTGCCAGCAGCTTAGCGCTTAGCCGCTACAATGAGCAGTTCTTC once TRBV7-2 - TRBJ2-1
CASSLSQVGNTEAFF TGCGCCAGCAGCTTGAGTCAGGTTGGGAACACTGAAGCTTTCTTT once TRBV5-1 - TRBJ1-1
CASSLAIHPGQINYGYTF TGCGCCAGCAGCTTGGCGATTCATCCGGGACAGATAAACTATGGCTACACCTTC - TRBV5-1 TRBD1 TRBJ1-2
CASRLLAASTDTQYF TGTGCCAGCAGACTACTAGCGGCTAGCACAGATACGCAGTATTTT - TRBV2 TRBD2 TRBJ2-3
CASSLFLGQGNEQFF TGCGCCAGCAGCTTGTTTTTGGGACAGGGCAATGAGCAGTTCTTC - TRBV5-1 TRBD1 TRBJ2-1
CSVELGGQNNYGYTF TGCAGCGTTGAGCTGGGTGGACAGAATAACTATGGCTACACCTTC - TRBV29-1 - TRBJ1-2
CASSPFSGVTNTGELFF TGCGCCAGCAGCCCCTTTTCGGGAGTTACGAACACCGGGGAGCTGTTTTTT - TRBV4-3 - TRBJ2-2